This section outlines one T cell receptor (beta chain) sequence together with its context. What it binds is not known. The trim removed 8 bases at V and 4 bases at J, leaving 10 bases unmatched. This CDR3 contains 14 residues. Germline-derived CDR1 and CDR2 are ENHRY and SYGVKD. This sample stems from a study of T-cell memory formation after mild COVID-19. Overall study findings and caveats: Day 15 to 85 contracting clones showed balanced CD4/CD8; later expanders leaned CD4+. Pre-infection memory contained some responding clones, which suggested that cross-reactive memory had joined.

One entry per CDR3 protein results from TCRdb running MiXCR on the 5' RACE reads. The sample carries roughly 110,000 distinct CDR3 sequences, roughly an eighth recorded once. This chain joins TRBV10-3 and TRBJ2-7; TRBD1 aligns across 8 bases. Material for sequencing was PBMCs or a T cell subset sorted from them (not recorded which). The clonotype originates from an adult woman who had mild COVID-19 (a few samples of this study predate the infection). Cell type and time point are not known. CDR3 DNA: TGTGCCATCGGACAGGGATTCAGAGAATACGAGCAGTACTTC. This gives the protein CAIGQGFREYEQYF.